This T cell receptor (beta chain) appears in the sequencing data of a study of T cells in Graves' hyperthyroidism and ophthalmopathy. Study background: Initial diagnosis, before any treatment, was when peripheral blood was collected. Whole-study results and caveats: Most clonotypes expanded in the thyroid (above 0.001) were also present in blood.

This clonotype was seen repeatedly, ten times or more. Its antigen is currently unknown. Germline assignment: CDR1 MNHNS and CDR2 SASEGT. This CDR3 has 13 amino acids. With 5 bases removed from V and 10 bases from J, the gap between germline ends came to 16 bases. TCR beta CDR3 regions were amplified from RNA. The study used the HTBI primer set for a first-round RT-PCR of the TCR CDR3. TCRdb re-derived calls from the multiplex PCR reads in MiXCR, one entry per CDR3 protein. The data contain about 700,000 distinct CDR3 sequences, 14% of them seen just once; the ten biggest clones take up roughly 10%. Patients having uncontrolled infection, another autoimmune disease, pregnancy or lactation were not included. On the basis of clinical symptoms, serum thyroxine and TRAb, thyroid ultrasound and orbital computed tomography, diagnoses were made.

Sequenced material: blood. This sequence originates from a woman aged 18-30 years with Graves' hyperthyroidism. The V and J genes are TRBV6-1 and TRBJ2-3, with D maybe TRBD1 (6 bases). CDR3 sequence (DNA): TGTGCCAGCAGTCGGACAGAGGGGATCTCGCAGTATTTT. It codes for CASSRTEGISQYF.